Below, 27 T cell receptor beta chains from the same sample are listed, as sequenced in a study of blood T cell repertoires in COVID-19. Generated by immunoSEQ multiplex PCR, the TCRdb table keeps only in-frame clones and is missing some. The sample includes 300,000 to 350,000 clones, about nine tenths of them seen just once. The sample comprised peripheral blood. The receptors were sampled from a woman aged 30 to 39 with COVID-19, enrolled during active disease.

The V and J genes are TRBV5-1 and TRBJ1-4, with D hard to call. CDR3 length: 14 amino acids. Germline assignment: CDR1 SGHRS and CDR2 YFSETQ. V gave up 7 bases and J gave up 4 bases, with 14 bases separating them. For the CDR3, the DNA is TGCGCCAGCTGTAGGTCGGGAGGTAATGAAAAACTGTTTTTT. Encoded protein: CASCRSGGNEKLFF.

The V and J genes are TRBV28 and TRBJ2-1, with 9 bases fitting TRBD1. V was pared by 11 bases and J by 10 bases, with 12 bases of the junction left unmatched. Looked up from germline, CDR1 is MDHEN and CDR2 is SYDVKM. The CDR3 has 13 residues. CDR3 protein: CAATGTGRGEQFF. As DNA, the CDR3 is TGTGCCGCAACCGGGACAGGGCGGGGGGAGCAGTTCTTC.

V usage is TRBV12-3 or TRBV12-4 and J usage is TRBJ2-3; D gene unclear. Deletions cut 5 bases from V and 6 bases from J, with 6 bases between. The CDR3 has 11 amino acids. This chain's CDR3 is CASSLRDTQYF. CDR3 bases: TGTGCCAGCAGTCTACGGGATACGCAGTATTTT.

The chain has TRBV6-2 or TRBV6-3 and TRBJ1-6, with TRBD1 as a possible D gene (6 bases). In germline, CDR1 is MNHEY, CDR2 SVGEGT. V was trimmed by 2 bases and J by 6 bases, leaving 11 bases between them. The CDR3 loop spans 15 amino acids. CDR3 sequence reads: CASSYGGQINSPLHF. CDR3 DNA: TGTGCCAGCAGTTACGGAGGACAGATTAATTCACCCCTCCACTTT.

The chain combines TRBV29-1 with TRBJ2-2; 13 bases agree with TRBD2. Trimming removed 6 bases from V and 1 base from J; junction bases left unmatched: 5. Looked up from germline, CDR1 is SQVTM and CDR2 is ANQGSEA. The CDR3 has 16 amino acids. CDR3 protein: CSVGLAGVGNTGELFF. CDR3 coding DNA: TGCAGCGTAGGACTAGCGGGAGTGGGGAACACCGGGGAGCTGTTTTTT.

The chain combines TRBV21-1 with TRBJ1-4; the table calls TRBD1, which could not be checked here. TRBV21-1 represents a pseudogene. The CDR3 is 17 residues long. The CDR3 loop reads CASSSSAGLTLGEKLFF. For the CDR3, the DNA is TGTGCCAGCAGCTCTTCGGCAGGATTGACCCTCGGTGAAAAACTGTTTTTT.

This rearrangement joins TRBV11-3 to TRBJ2-5; 11 nucleotides align to TRBD1. The CDR3 covers 12 residues. V was clipped by 7 bases and J by 7 bases; unmatched bases: 2. Germline CDR1 is SGHNT and CDR2 is YENEEA. This CDR3 reads CASKGQGGTQYF. The CDR3 region has the DNA TGTGCCAGCAAGGGACAGGGGGGGACCCAGTACTTC.

This clone showed up just once. The rearrangement links TRBV29-1 to TRBJ2-7; D is perhaps TRBD1 (5 bases). The germline CDR1 and CDR2 sequences are SQVTM and ANQGSEA. The CDR3 is 13 amino acids. Trimming stripped 4 bases from V and 2 bases from J, with 12 bases between. In nucleotides, the CDR3 is TGCAGCGTTGTATCGGACAAAGCCTACGAGCAGTACTTC. This encodes CSVVSDKAYEQYF.

CDR3: CASSEQGVGETQYF. CDR3 nucleotide sequence: TGTGCCAGCAGTGAACAGGGGGTAGGTGAGACCCAGTACTTC. This chain joins TRBV2 and TRBJ2-5, with 7 bases that match TRBD1. Trimming removed 2 bases from V and 5 bases from J; junction bases left unmatched: 5. This CDR3 is built from 14 residues. CDR1 SNHLY and CDR2 FYNNEI come from the germline V gene.

This rearrangement joins TRBV7-3 to TRBJ2-1, with 10 positions matching TRBD1. The V gene's germline CDR1 is SGHTA and CDR2 FQGTGA. This CDR3 is built from 15 residues. The J segment lost 5 bases and the V segment lost 3 bases, leaving 4 bases of the junction unmatched. CDR3 DNA: TGTGCCAGCAGCTTCGGACAGGGGGACCACAATGAGCAGTTCTTC. It is translated as CASSFGQGDHNEQFF.

V gene TRBV29-1 combines with J gene TRBJ2-2, with D perhaps TRBD2 (5 bases). Germline V gene sequence: CDR1 SQVTM, CDR2 ANQGSEA. This CDR3 is 11 amino acids long. V was shortened by 4 bases and J by 12 bases, with 12 bases between the two germline ends. The DNA for the CDR3 is TGCAGCGTTGGATCCGGGAAAAAGCTGTTTTTT. As protein: CSVGSGKKLFF.

The V call is TRBV3-1 (or the pseudogene TRBV3-2), the J call TRBJ2-7; the match to TRBD1 covers 10 bases. J was trimmed by 7 bases and V by 3 bases; bases with no gene match: 6. Germline V gives CDR1 LGHDT, CDR2 YNNKEL (reference sequence). CDR3 length: 14 residues. The CDR3 loop is CASSHVPGQGEQYF. The CDR3 DNA follows: TGTGCCAGCAGCCACGTCCCGGGACAGGGGGAGCAGTACTTC.

The V gene is TRBV4-3, the J gene TRBJ1-2, with 9 nucleotides matching TRBD1. Trimming removed 2 bases from V and 5 bases from J; junction bases left unmatched: 6. The CDR3 consists of 15 residues. Per the germline V gene, CDR1 is LGHNA and CDR2 is YSLEER. The CDR3 sequence: CASSQPGQGGYGYTF. The CDR3 DNA reads TGCGCCAGCAGCCAACCGGGACAGGGAGGATATGGCTACACCTTC.

This sequence joins TRBV11-2 and TRBJ1-1; D remains unclear. Germline CDR1 and CDR2: SGHAT and FQNNGV. The CDR3 is made up of 12 amino acids. V was clipped by 2 bases and J by 3 bases, with 4 bases between them. The CDR3 spells CASSLHYTEAFF. In DNA form, the CDR3 reads TGTGCCAGCAGCTTACATTACACTGAAGCTTTCTTT.

The chain is built from TRBV19 and TRBJ2-3; TRBD2 might be the D (5 bases). This CDR3 has 15 residues. Germline CDR1 LNHDA, CDR2 SQIVND (reference sequence). The V and J ends lost 10 bases and 5 bases respectively, with 22 bases between them. CDR3: CATRLGWRSGDTQYF. The CDR3 nucleotides are TGTGCCACCCGGTTGGGGTGGAGGTCTGGAGATACGCAGTATTTT.

The CDR3 sequence is CASSLGRLREWREETQYF. For the CDR3, the DNA is TGTGCCAGCAGCTTAGGAAGACTCCGAGAATGGAGAGAAGAGACCCAGTACTTC. The genes are TRBV7-8 and TRBJ2-5; no firm D call. V shed 1 base and J shed 3 bases, with 21 bases lying between them. The CDR3 length is 18 residues. Germline CDR1 and CDR2: SGHVS and FQNEAQ.

V gene TRBV27 combines with J gene TRBJ2-3, with 8 bases aligning to TRBD2. The germline V gene encodes CDR1 MNHEY and CDR2 SMNVEV (reference sequence). CDR3 length: 14 residues. Losses at the gene ends were 4 bases for V and 2 bases for J; bases not matched to a gene: 2. Written as DNA, the CDR3 is TGTGCCAGCAGTTCGGGACTAGTCACAGATACGCAGTATTTT. It codes for CASSSGLVTDTQYF.

The CDR3 sequence: CASSPNRDRASSEAFF. CDR3 nucleotide sequence: TGTGCCAGCAGTCCAAACCGGGACAGGGCGTCTAGTGAAGCTTTCTTT. J is TRBJ1-1 and V is TRBV7-2, with 9 bases lining up with TRBD1. The CDR3 covers 16 residues. Germline CDR1 and CDR2: SGHTA and FQGNSA. With 6 bases clipped from V and 7 bases from J, the junction kept 15 bases outside the gene matches.

This clone appeared a single time. The chain joins TRBV28 to TRBJ1-2, with D perhaps matching TRBD1 (6 bases). CDR3 length: 16 amino acids. V shed 6 bases and J shed 4 bases, with 21 bases lying between them. Germline CDR1 reads MDHEN; CDR2 reads SYDVKM. The CDR3 reads CASSGRGAGTPYGYTF. In nucleotides, the CDR3 is TGTGCCAGCAGCGGGAGGGGAGCCGGGACACCCTATGGCTACACCTTC.

The chain is built from TRBV2 and TRBJ2-7; possibly TRBD1 for D (6 bases). V lost 4 bases and J lost 3, with 7 bases in between. The germline gives CDR1 SNHLY, CDR2 FYNNEI. The CDR3 length is 12 residues. The CDR3 DNA reads TGTGCCAGCAGTGCGACAGGCTACGAGCAGTACTTC. Protein product: CASSATGYEQYF.

Only a few counts were recorded for this clone. The chain employs TRBV5-3 and TRBJ1-3; 9 nucleotides agree with TRBD1. TRBV5-3 is filed as an ORF, its function uncertain. This CDR3 has 15 residues. Trimming removed 4 bases from V and 8 bases from J; junction bases left unmatched: 10. For the CDR3, the DNA is TGTGCCAGAAGCCCCAAGGGACAGGGAACAGACACCATATATTTT. Translation: CARSPKGQGTDTIYF.

This clone showed up just a few times. This sequence joins TRBV7-2 and TRBJ1-5; D is possibly TRBD1 (5 bases). This CDR3 is built from 13 residues. The germline V gene has CDR1 SGHTA and CDR2 FQGNSA. The V gene lost 8 bases and the J gene lost 7 bases, with 15 bases spanning the gap. The CDR3 DNA follows: TGTGCCAGCGGACGCCGGAGGGACCAGCCCCAGCATTTT. Amino acid sequence: CASGRRRDQPQHF.

The gene calls are TRBV7-3 and TRBJ1-1, with a weak D call TRBD1 (6 bases). The CDR3 is 13 amino acids. V was cut by 5 bases and J by 1 base, with 8 bases left in between. The germline V gene encodes CDR1 SGHTA and CDR2 FQGTGA. CDR3 sequence (DNA): TGTGCCAGCAGCCCACAGGGGAACACTGAAGCTTTCTTT. Its protein is CASSPQGNTEAFF.

The rearrangement links TRBV29-1 to TRBJ1-2; 8 bases are shared with TRBD1. The V gene end was trimmed by 6 bases and the J gene end by 8 bases; junction bases not matched to a gene: 5. Germline lookup yields CDR1 SQVTM and CDR2 ANQGSEA. The CDR3 covers 11 residues. CDR3 sequence reads: CSVYRGEGYTF. Written as DNA, the CDR3 is TGCAGCGTGTACAGGGGGGAGGGCTACACCTTC.

The chain has TRBV6-5 and TRBJ1-2, with TRBD1 identical over 7 bases. The germline V gene has CDR1 MNHEY and CDR2 SVGAGI. Trimming took 6 bases from V and 7 from J; bases not matched to a gene: 14. The CDR3 is made up of 15 amino acids. CDR3 loop: CASSRQGRGGGGYTF. The CDR3 nucleotides read TGTGCCAGCAGCAGACAGGGCAGGGGCGGTGGTGGCTACACCTTC.

The CDR3 protein is CASRQTSSPTEAFF. The CDR3 coding sequence is TGTGCCAGCAGACAAACCTCAAGTCCCACTGAAGCTTTCTTT. The chain joins TRBV2 to TRBJ1-1; no clear D gene. Germline CDR1 SNHLY, CDR2 FYNNEI. V lost 6 bases and J lost 4, with 15 bases in between. This CDR3 has 14 amino acids. The full variable domain, its missing parts supplied by reference TRBV2 and TRBJ1-1, is EPEVTQTPSHQVTQMGQEVILRCVPISNHLYFYWYRQILGQKVEFLVSFYNNEISEKSEIFDDQFSVERPDGSNFTLKIRSTKLEDSAMYFCASRQTSSPTEAFFGQGTRLTVV.

This clone has only one observation. The rearrangement uses TRBV5-1 and TRBJ2-5; perhaps TRBD2 as D (5 bases). Germline V CDR1 and CDR2: SGHRS, YFSETQ. The CDR3 runs 17 residues. V was pared by 1 base and J by 1 base, with 17 bases between. CDR3 DNA sequence: TGCGCCAGCAGCTTGCCGCGCATACGGGAATTCCAAGAGACCCAGTACTTC. The encoded protein is CASSLPRIREFQETQYF.